This entry is about one T cell receptor beta chain. This specimen comes from a study of control samples from healthy donors and cancer patients. The CDR3 length is 13 residues. Germline lookup yields CDR1 MNHEY and CDR2 SVGAGI. Trimming took 6 bases from V and 0 from J, leaving 8 bases between them. Clones were sequenced by immunoSEQ multiplex PCR, and TCRdb holds only the in-frame ones, with some missing. The profile shows around 250,000 clones, roughly 80% of them singletons. Sequenced sample: PBMCs. This chain connects TRBV6-5 to TRBJ1-2; D remains unclear. The receptor was isolated from a woman aged 55-70 years with lung cancer. This CDR3 is CASRWTSNYGYTF. The CDR3 bases are TGTGCCAGCAGATGGACGTCTAACTATGGCTACACCTTC.